Below are 22 T cell receptor beta chains sequenced from a single sample in a study of cytomegalovirus exposure and HLA in healthy donors. 13 Jbeta primers and 60 Vbeta primers were used for the PCR. The protocol was immunoSEQ multiplex PCR, while the TCRdb copy is restricted to in-frame clones and leaves out a portion. This repertoire shows more than 20,000 clones, over 75% found once; its top ten account for 7% to 9%. The sequencing sample was made of PBMCs. These receptors all come from a man between 60 and 70 years old in good health and CMV-seronegative.

The chain links TRBV5-1 to TRBJ1-3; 7 nucleotides align to TRBD1. V shed 4 bases, J shed 0 bases, and the junction held 10 bases outside the gene matches. From germline, CDR1 is SGHRS and CDR2 YFSETQ. This CDR3 has 17 amino acids. CDR3 amino acids: CASSRRTGGFSGNTIYF. The CDR3 coding sequence is TGCGCCAGCAGCCGCAGGACAGGAGGGTTCTCTGGAAACACCATATATTTT.

V usage is TRBV5-1 and J usage is TRBJ1-3, with 7 bases identical to TRBD1. Germline CDR1 SGHRS, CDR2 YFSETQ. There are 17 residues in the CDR3. The V gene end was trimmed by 0 bases and the J gene end by 0 bases; junction bases not matched to a gene: 6. The CDR3 protein is CASSLDLGGNSGNTIYF. The CDR3 DNA is TGCGCCAGCAGCTTGGATTTAGGGGGCAACTCTGGAAACACCATATATTTT.

The chain links TRBV5-5 to TRBJ2-7; D is perhaps TRBD2 (6 bases). V was cut by 2 bases and J by 5 bases, with 17 bases left in between. The CDR3 spans 15 residues. Germline assignment: CDR1 SGHKS and CDR2 YYEKEE (reference sequence). CDR3 bases: TGTGCCAGCAGCTTATGGCCGGGGGAGTTCAACGAGCAGTACTTC. Translation gives CASSLWPGEFNEQYF.

This clone has a handful of counts. The chain carries TRBV5-1 and TRBJ1-4; D is perhaps TRBD1 (5 bases). CDR3 length equals 16 residues. Trimming stripped 3 bases from V and 0 bases from J, with 12 bases between. Germline-derived CDR1 and CDR2 are SGHRS and YFSETQ. The CDR3 loop reads CASSSGGYATNEKLFF. In DNA, the CDR3 is TGCGCCAGCAGCTCTGGGGGGTATGCAACTAATGAAAAACTGTTTTTT.

The chain recombines TRBV6-1 with TRBJ2-3; TRBD1 matches at 7 bases. After removal of 8 bases from V and 4 bases from J, the junction contained 9 bases not matched to a gene. The CDR3 extends over 14 amino acids. CDR1 and CDR2 from the germline V gene are MNHNS and SASEGT. The CDR3 coding sequence is TGTGCCAGCGGGGGCAGGGGGTCGGCAGATACGCAGTATTTT. Residues: CASGGRGSADTQYF.

The chain couples TRBV18 to TRBJ2-2; 8 bases are a match to TRBD2. J lost 6 bases, V lost 2 bases, and 11 bases had no gene match. Germline V gene lookup returns CDR1 KGHSH and CDR2 LQKENI. This CDR3 spans 17 amino acids. The CDR3: CASSPNYPGLGSGELFF. For the CDR3, the DNA is TGTGCCAGCTCACCAAATTATCCGGGACTAGGTTCCGGGGAGCTGTTTTTT.

This chain links TRBV6-6 with TRBJ1-2; 8 nucleotides agree with TRBD1. Germline CDR1 MNHNY, CDR2 SVGAGI (reference sequence). Unmatched junction bases numbered 6, after V lost 0 bases and J lost 6 bases. This CDR3 is built from 15 residues. This CDR3 reads CASSYSYRGLDGYTF. The CDR3 region has the DNA TGTGCCAGCAGTTACTCGTACAGGGGGTTGGATGGCTACACCTTC.

This clone occurred a few times. This sequence joins TRBV28 and TRBJ2-1, with 9 bases matching TRBD1. The CDR3 is made up of 16 amino acids. Germline CDR1 reads MDHEN; CDR2 reads SYDVKM. V lost 5 bases and J lost 8; bases outside the gene matches: 13. This CDR3 is CASSPPPGTGRHEQFF. The CDR3 DNA is TGTGCCAGCAGTCCCCCCCCCGGGACAGGGCGGCATGAGCAGTTCTTC. The whole variable domain, remainder taken from reference TRBV28 and TRBJ2-1, is DVKVTQSSRYLVKRTGEKVFLECVQDMDHENMFWYRQDPGLGLRLIYFSYDVKMKEKGDIPEGYSVSREKKERFSLILESASTNQTSMYLCASSPPPGTGRHEQFFGPGTRLTVL.

This rearrangement joins TRBV5-1 to TRBJ1-1; 8 nucleotides match TRBD1. J gave up 1 base and V 2 bases, and 4 bases lay outside the gene matches. CDR3 length: 15 amino acids. Germline assignment: CDR1 SGHRS and CDR2 YFSETQ. In DNA form, the CDR3 reads TGCGCCAGCAGCTTAGGGGGGACAGGGAACACTGAAGCTTTCTTT. Protein: CASSLGGTGNTEAFF.

The chain's CDR3 is CASRSGGTAYNSPLHF. As DNA, the CDR3 is TGTGCCAGCAGGTCAGGTGGGACAGCCTATAATTCACCCCTCCACTTT. The genes are TRBV28 and TRBJ1-6; 7 bases map to TRBD1. This CDR3 is 16 amino acids long. Trimming took 6 bases from V and 2 from J; bases not matched to a gene: 7. Looked up from germline, CDR1 is MDHEN and CDR2 is SYDVKM.

The chain couples TRBV10-3 to TRBJ2-2, with TRBD2 matching 10 bases. The V segment lost 2 bases and the J segment 4 bases; nucleotides outside the gene matches: 4. This CDR3 comprises 16 residues. The germline gives CDR1 ENHRY, CDR2 SYGVKD. CDR3 sequence: CAISETSGVFTGELFF. CDR3 nucleotides: TGTGCCATCAGTGAGACTAGCGGGGTGTTCACCGGGGAGCTGTTTTTT.

A word on this clone: Other DNA variants within this sample encode the same CDR3. This chain uses TRBV27 with TRBJ1-6, with D maybe TRBD1 (5 bases). Trimming pared 2 bases from V and 7 bases from J, leaving 12 bases between. The CDR3 is made up of 15 amino acids. The V gene's germline CDR1 is MNHEY and CDR2 SMNVEV (reference sequence). CDR3: CASSLQLRENSPLHF. The CDR3 DNA follows: TGTGCCAGCAGTTTACAACTCAGGGAAAATTCACCCCTCCACTTT.

This clone was found a few times. The rearrangement joins TRBV6-1 to TRBJ1-1; D is uncertain. The V end was cut by 2 bases, the J end by 3 bases, with 7 bases between. CDR1 is MNHNS and CDR2 is SASEGT in the germline V gene. The CDR3 contains 13 residues. The CDR3 spells CASSELADTEAFF. DNA for the CDR3: TGTGCCAGCAGTGAACTGGCGGACACTGAAGCTTTCTTT.

The chain uses TRBV11-2 and TRBJ2-3; 7 nucleotides agree with TRBD1. Germline V CDR1 and CDR2: SGHAT, FQNNGV. The ends lost 6 bases at V and 7 bases at J; junction bases unmatched: 7. This CDR3 has 13 residues. Written as DNA, the CDR3 is TGTGCCAGCAGTCTCGACAGGGAACATACGCAGTATTTT. As protein: CASSLDREHTQYF.

This clone was found once. The genes are TRBV14 and TRBJ2-2, with D perhaps matching TRBD2 (6 bases). V lost 2 bases, J lost 4 bases, and 17 bases lay in between. The CDR3 has 17 amino acids. Germline V CDR1 and CDR2: SGHDN, FVKESK. The CDR3, as DNA: TGTGCCAGCAGCCAATCTTGGTTGAGGGAGGTCACCGGGGAGCTGTTTTTT. Protein sequence: CASSQSWLREVTGELFF.

This rearrangement joins TRBV5-1 to TRBJ2-7; 11 bases align to TRBD2. The germline V gene encodes CDR1 SGHRS and CDR2 YFSETQ. The V segment lost 5 bases and the J segment 3 bases; nucleotides outside the gene matches: 4. The CDR3 contains 14 residues. For the CDR3, the DNA is TGCGCCAGCAGACCGGGACTAGCGGTCTACGAGCAGTACTTC. This encodes CASRPGLAVYEQYF.

V is TRBV7-8 and J is TRBJ2-7; D not certain. From germline, CDR1 is SGHVS and CDR2 FQNEAQ. V lost 5 bases to trimming and J lost 3 bases, with 17 bases between them. The CDR3 has 15 amino acids. In DNA form, the CDR3 reads TGTGCCAGCAGCCCCTCCTATGTGCGGTACTACGAGCAGTACTTC. It codes for CASSPSYVRYYEQYF.

The chain couples TRBV5-1 to TRBJ1-1; D uncertain. The CDR3 has 13 residues. Per the germline V gene, CDR1 is SGHRS and CDR2 is YFSETQ. Trimming removed 0 bases from V and 3 bases from J, with 6 bases in between. CDR3 nucleotides: TGCGCCAGCAGCTTGGCCGAGCACACTGAAGCTTTCTTT. Translating gives CASSLAEHTEAFF.

The V and J genes are TRBV7-3 and TRBJ2-2, with D perhaps TRBD2 (6 bases). The germline V gene has CDR1 SGHTA and CDR2 FQGTGA. Trimming took 5 bases from V and 7 from J, leaving 11 bases between them. The CDR3 covers 13 residues. Here the CDR3 reads CASSRGLFGELFF. The CDR3 nucleotides are TGTGCCAGCAGCCGGGGACTCTTCGGGGAGCTGTTTTTT.

This chain joins TRBV2 and TRBJ1-4, with unresolved D. V lost 1 base to trimming and J lost 1 base, with 7 bases between them. The length of the CDR3 is 15 residues. From germline, CDR1 is SNHLY and CDR2 FYNNEI. CDR3 sequence (DNA): TGTGCCAGCAGTGAAGAAACAGTAACTAATGAAAAACTGTTTTTT. It codes for CASSEETVTNEKLFF.

This clone was detected a few times. DNA for the CDR3: TGTGCCAGCAGTCCTGGGGGGTCGGGTAATTCACCCCTCCACTTT. Its translation is CASSPGGSGNSPLHF. The J gene is TRBJ1-6, the V gene TRBV7-9; the D gene is possibly TRBD1 (5 bases). CDR1 is SEHNR and CDR2 is FQNEAQ in the germline V gene (reference sequence). Trimming took off 6 bases at V and 6 bases at J, with 15 bases between the two ends. This CDR3 is 15 amino acids long.

This clone was detected a few times. The rearrangement uses TRBV5-6 and TRBJ1-5; D unclear. Germline CDR1 is SGHDT and CDR2 is YYEEEE. V gave up 2 bases and J gave up 0 bases, with 9 bases separating them. The CDR3 contains 15 residues. The CDR3 reads CASSFGSFSNQPQHF. DNA for the CDR3: TGTGCCAGCAGCTTTGGCAGTTTTAGCAATCAGCCCCAGCATTTT.